This is a list of T cell receptor beta chains from one sample in a study of blood T cell repertoires in COVID-19. TCRdb's copy holds only in-frame clones and misses some; the assay was immunoSEQ multiplex PCR. This sample has 90,000 to 120,000 clones, with 65% to 80% found just once. The sequenced sample consisted of peripheral blood. Receptor source: a man in his 70s with active or convalescent COVID-19. CDR3s include the opening cysteine and the closing phenylalanine or tryptophan. A D gene is named only where the DNA matches it firmly. Not all rows give a size; the values are once, few, many and, for expanded clones, a class.

CDR3 protein,CDR3 DNA,D gene,clone size,J gene,V gene
CASSEGGSSYEQYF,TGCGCCAGCAGTGAGGGGGGGAGCTCCTACGAGCAGTACTTC,NA,NA,TRBJ2-7,TRBV10-1
CASSIGGQGRISNQPQHF,TGTGCCAGTAGTATAGGTGGACAGGGGAGAATTAGCAATCAGCCCCAGCATTTT,TRBD1,NA,TRBJ1-5,TRBV19
CASSLRSSSGTSNIYEQYF,TGTGCCAGCAGTCTCCGAAGTAGTTCCGGGACTAGCAATATCTACGAGCAGTACTTC,TRBD2,NA,TRBJ2-7,TRBV2
CACVQGASDYGYTF,TGTGCCTGCGTCCAGGGGGCATCGGACTATGGCTACACCTTC,TRBD1,NA,TRBJ1-2,TRBV28
CASSPRTGHTEAFF,TGTGCTAGCAGCCCCAGGACAGGGCACACTGAAGCTTTCTTT,TRBD1,NA,TRBJ1-1,TRBV7-7
CASSQSIRRGQPQHF,TGCGCCAGCAGTCAATCGATTCGGAGGGGTCAGCCCCAGCATTTT,NA,NA,TRBJ1-5,TRBV23-1
CASSTVGGGGVYNEQFF,TGTGCCAGCAGCACAGTTGGGGGAGGGGGTGTATACAATGAGCAGTTCTTC,NA,NA,TRBJ2-1,TRBV9
CASSLQGGTGELFF,TGCGCCAGCAGTCTTCAGGGCGGCACCGGGGAGCTGTTTTTT,NA,NA,TRBJ2-2,TRBV5-1
CSASQGSEETQYF,TGCAGTGCTAGTCAGGGTAGTGAGGAGACCCAGTACTTC,NA,once,TRBJ2-5,TRBV20-1
CASSPAGGFEETQYF,TGTGCCAGCTCACCGGCGGGAGGGTTTGAAGAGACCCAGTACTTC,TRBD2,NA,TRBJ2-5,TRBV18
CASSHTTGAYEQYF,TGCGCCAGCAGCCATACTACAGGGGCCTACGAGCAGTACTTC,TRBD1,NA,TRBJ2-7,TRBV5-1
CASGGSLISTDTQYF,TGTGCCAGCGGGGGCAGTCTTATTAGCACAGATACGCAGTATTTT,NA,NA,TRBJ2-3,TRBV5-6
CASSPGQGARNEQFF,TGTGCCAGCAGCCCCGGACAGGGGGCTAGGAATGAGCAGTTCTTC,TRBD1,once,TRBJ2-1,TRBV7-9
CASSRSQGGIDEQFF,TGTGCCAGCAGCCGTAGCCAAGGGGGCATCGATGAGCAGTTCTTC,TRBD1,NA,TRBJ2-1,TRBV27
CASSSIDSLQLYGYTF,TGTGCCAGCAGCTCCATCGACAGCCTCCAGCTCTATGGCTACACCTTC,NA,once,TRBJ1-2,TRBV7-9
CASSQIYSSEQYF,TGCGCCAGCAGCCAAATATACAGCAGCGAGCAGTACTTC,NA,once,TRBJ2-7,TRBV4-1
CASSQSYLDQPQHF,TGTGCCAGCAGCCAGAGCTATCTCGATCAGCCCCAGCATTTT,NA,once,TRBJ1-5,TRBV3-1/TRBV3-2
CASSLTASSTEAFF,TGTGCCAGCAGTCTGACAGCGTCGAGCACTGAAGCTTTCTTT,NA,NA,TRBJ1-1,TRBV2
CASSTLQGATNEKLFF,TGCGCCAGCAGCACATTACAGGGGGCGACTAATGAAAAACTGTTTTTT,TRBD1,NA,TRBJ1-4,TRBV5-1
CASSLRRGGSTDTQYF,TGTGCCAGCAGCTTGAGGCGGGGGGGAAGCACAGATACGCAGTATTTT,TRBD2,NA,TRBJ2-3,TRBV5-4
CASSDGTSGDEQFF,TGTGCCAGCAGCGACGGGACTAGCGGGGATGAGCAGTTCTTC,TRBD2,NA,TRBJ2-1,TRBV4-2
CASSGTGNQPQHF,TGTGCCAGCAGTGGGACTGGCAATCAGCCCCAGCATTTT,NA,few,TRBJ1-5,TRBV25-1
CATMGQMNTGELFF,TGTGCCACCATGGGACAGATGAACACCGGGGAGCTGTTTTTT,TRBD1,NA,TRBJ2-2,TRBV24-1
CASSRGSPGLENEQYF,TGTGCCAGCAGCCGTGGCAGTCCGGGACTAGAGAACGAGCAGTACTTC,TRBD2,NA,TRBJ2-7,TRBV5-5
CATSDPGNQPQHF,TGTGCCACCAGTGACCCAGGGAATCAGCCCCAGCATTTT,NA,NA,TRBJ1-5,TRBV24-1
CASSYSGRDDGYTF,TGTGCCAGCAGTTACTCGGGGAGGGACGATGGCTACACCTTC,NA,NA,TRBJ1-2,TRBV6-5
CAISESVFTGANTEAFF,TGTGCCATCAGTGAGTCAGTATTTACAGGGGCCAACACTGAAGCTTTCTTT,TRBD1,NA,TRBJ1-1,TRBV10-3
CASSSRGAGNQPQHF,TGTGCCAGCAGCTCCCGGGGGGCGGGCAATCAGCCCCAGCATTTT,NA,NA,TRBJ1-5,TRBV6-5
CASSSTRESEQFF,TGCGCCAGCAGCAGTACGAGGGAATCTGAGCAGTTCTTC,NA,NA,TRBJ2-1,TRBV5-1
CASSLVANYGYTF,TGTGCCAGCAGTTTAGTAGCTAACTATGGCTACACCTTC,NA,NA,TRBJ1-2,TRBV12-3/TRBV12-4
CASSISGTGNYGYTF,TGTGCCAGTAGTATTAGCGGGACAGGGAACTATGGCTACACCTTC,TRBD1,NA,TRBJ1-2,TRBV19
CASSKRQDLSEQYF,TGTGCCAGTAGTAAACGACAGGACTTGTCCGAGCAGTACTTC,NA,NA,TRBJ2-7,TRBV19
CASSQDPGGGRNEQFF,TGTGCCAGCAGCCAAGACCCAGGGGGCGGAAGGAATGAGCAGTTCTTC,TRBD1,NA,TRBJ2-1,TRBV3-1/TRBV3-2
CASSLAGRGSHHTEAFF,TGTGCCAGCAGCTTAGCGGGGAGGGGGTCTCACCACACTGAAGCTTTCTTT,NA,NA,TRBJ1-1,TRBV7-8
CASSPWTGGNTIYF,TGCGCCAGCAGCCCATGGACAGGTGGAAACACCATATATTTT,TRBD1,NA,TRBJ1-3,TRBV5-1
CAISGLTGEDEQYF,TGTGCCATCAGTGGGCTAACGGGAGAGGACGAGCAGTACTTC,NA,NA,TRBJ2-7,TRBV10-3
CSVRQDDNYGYTF,TGCAGCGTTAGACAGGATGATAACTATGGCTACACCTTC,NA,NA,TRBJ1-2,TRBV29-1
CAWNILAGGGTQYF,TGTGCCTGGAACATACTAGCGGGAGGAGGGACCCAGTACTTC,TRBD2,NA,TRBJ2-5,TRBV30
CSVGLEYEQYF,TGCAGCGTCGGACTAGAGTACGAGCAGTACTTC,TRBD2,NA,TRBJ2-7,TRBV29-1
CASSGEDGIWPDTQYF,TGTGCCAGTAGTGGAGAGGACGGGATTTGGCCAGATACGCAGTATTTT,NA,NA,TRBJ2-3,TRBV19
CASSLDTGPQHF,TGTGCCAGCAGCTTAGACACGGGGCCCCAGCATTTT,NA,NA,TRBJ1-5,TRBV7-2
CASSQPRYSGTGLNDGYTF,TGTGCCAGCAGCCAACCCCGATATTCCGGGACAGGATTAAATGATGGCTACACCTTC,TRBD1,NA,TRBJ1-2,TRBV14
CASSQEAVRGYGYTF,TGCGCCAGCAGCCAAGAGGCGGTAAGGGGGTATGGCTACACCTTC,NA,NA,TRBJ1-2,TRBV4-1
CASSPAGTTNTGELFF,TGTGCCAGCTCTCCGGCCGGGACAACGAACACCGGGGAGCTGTTTTTT,NA,NA,TRBJ2-2,TRBV18
CASSFRIKGDSEAFF,TGTGCCAGCAGTTTTAGAATTAAGGGGGACAGTGAAGCTTTCTTT,TRBD1,few,TRBJ1-1,TRBV27
CASSPPGRDRGLTEAFF,TGTGCCAGCAGCCCACCAGGAAGGGACAGGGGGCTTACTGAAGCTTTCTTT,TRBD1,NA,TRBJ1-1,TRBV3-1/TRBV3-2
CASSSAGGEETQYF,TGTGCCAGCAGTTCGGCGGGGGGTGAAGAGACCCAGTACTTC,TRBD2,NA,TRBJ2-5,TRBV6-5
CASSFSDRLAFF,TGTGCCAGCAGTTTCTCGGACAGGCTCGCTTTCTTT,TRBD1,few,TRBJ1-1,TRBV12-3/TRBV12-4
CASSLESYGYTF,TGTGCCAGCAGCTTAGAGAGTTATGGCTACACCTTC,NA,once,TRBJ1-2,TRBV7-9
CATSRDPGTSGSQQYF,TGTGCCACCAGCAGAGATCCCGGGACTAGCGGGAGCCAGCAGTACTTC,TRBD2,NA,TRBJ2-7,TRBV15
CASSFGGQGLEKLFF,TGCGCCAGCAGCTTTGGGGGACAGGGACTCGAAAAACTGTTTTTT,TRBD1,NA,TRBJ1-4,TRBV5-1
CASRRGDTNYGYTF,TGTGCCAGCAGACGGGGAGACACTAACTATGGCTACACCTTC,NA,NA,TRBJ1-2,TRBV27
CASRQGRGNQPQHF,TGTGCCAGCCGACAGGGAAGAGGCAATCAGCCCCAGCATTTT,TRBD1,NA,TRBJ1-5,TRBV2
CASSLGRGSPNQETQYF,TGCGCCAGCAGCTTGGGTAGGGGATCCCCGAACCAAGAGACCCAGTACTTC,NA,NA,TRBJ2-5,TRBV5-1
CASSTLAGAAGELFF,TGCGCCAGCAGTACCCTAGCGGGGGCAGCCGGGGAGCTGTTTTTT,TRBD2,NA,TRBJ2-2,TRBV10-2
CASSPQGADGNTIYF,TGCGCCAGCAGCCCACAGGGGGCAGATGGAAACACCATATATTTT,TRBD1,NA,TRBJ1-3,TRBV5-1
CASSRASGNTGELFF,TGTGCCAGCAGCAGGGCTAGCGGGAACACCGGGGAGCTGTTTTTT,TRBD2,NA,TRBJ2-2,TRBV5-5
CASSPGTSGYNEQFF,TGTGCCAGCAGCCCCGGGACTAGCGGTTACAATGAGCAGTTCTTC,TRBD2,NA,TRBJ2-1,TRBV5-4
CASSDRDRPSGELFF,TGTGCCAGCAGTGACCGGGACAGGCCGTCGGGGGAGCTGTTTTTT,TRBD1,NA,TRBJ2-2,TRBV2